This T cell receptor (beta chain) comes out of a study of response to subunit inactivated influenza vaccine. Findings of the study overall: Authors proposed each seasonal influenza vaccination draws in few new T cells.

Each CDR3 protein gets one entry after TCRdb re-called the RT-PCR reads with MiXCR. The data show 860,000 or so distinct CDR3 sequences, with roughly 20% seen just once and roughly 10% held by the top ten. Trimming cost V 3 bases and J 3 bases, with 21 bases left between them. The V gene's germline CDR1 is MDHEN and CDR2 SYDVKM. The CDR3 is 17 residues long. Details on this clonotype: Its antigen is unidentified.

The V gene is TRBV28, the J gene TRBJ2-7; possibly TRBD1 or TRBD2 for D (5 bases each). Material: PBMCs from blood, obtained 5 days after vaccination. The sequence was collected from a man between 50 and 59 years old who received an inactivated influenza vaccine. The CDR3 DNA reads as TGTGCCAGCAGTTTTCCCCTGACAGTTGGTCGGGACTACGAGCAGTACTTC. Protein: CASSFPLTVGRDYEQYF.